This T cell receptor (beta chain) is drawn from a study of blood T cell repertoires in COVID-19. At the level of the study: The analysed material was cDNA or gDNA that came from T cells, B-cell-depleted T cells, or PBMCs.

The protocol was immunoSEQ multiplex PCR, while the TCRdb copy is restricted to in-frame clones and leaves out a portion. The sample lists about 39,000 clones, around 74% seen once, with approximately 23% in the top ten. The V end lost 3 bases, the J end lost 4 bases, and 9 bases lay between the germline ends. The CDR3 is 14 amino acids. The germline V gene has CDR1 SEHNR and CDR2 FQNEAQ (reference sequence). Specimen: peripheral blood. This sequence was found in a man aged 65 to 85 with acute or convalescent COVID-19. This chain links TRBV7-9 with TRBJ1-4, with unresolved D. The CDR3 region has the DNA TGTGCCAGCAGCTTTCCCCCCGTTAATGAAAAACTGTTTTTT. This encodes CASSFPPVNEKLFF.